The 9 T cell receptor beta chains below were found in one sample sequenced in a study of blood T cells in healthy people across ages. The use of a sample-barcoded 5' primer and a J-beta primer mix characterized a second PCR of about 7 to 12 cycles. TCRdb processed the 5' RACE reads anew with MiXCR; each CDR3 protein has one entry. The table shows approximately 360,000 distinct CDR3 sequences, with approximately 52% occurring only once. Sequencing used blood. These receptors originate from a man between 60 and 75 years old in good health.

J is TRBJ1-2 and V is TRBV27, with 8 bases matching TRBD1. V lost 5 bases to trimming and J lost 6 bases; unmatched junction nucleotides: 14. This CDR3 is built from 16 residues. The germline CDR1 and CDR2 sequences are MNHEY and SMNVEV (reference sequence). The CDR3 spells CASSPTWDLRGHGYTF. The CDR3, as DNA: TGTGCCAGCAGTCCTACATGGGACCTCAGGGGGCATGGCTACACCTTC.

Turning to this clonotype: A much bigger clone sits one base away, suggesting this may be a read error. The chain has TRBV9 and TRBJ2-5; 14 bases are shared with TRBD2. After removal of 3 bases from V and 11 bases from J, the junction contained 12 bases not matched to a gene. This CDR3 contains 16 residues. Germline CDR1 is SGDLS and CDR2 is YYNGEE. CDR3 sequence reads: CASSAGTSGSYNEQYF. The CDR3, as DNA: TGTGCCAGCAGCGCCGGGACTAGCGGGAGTTACAATGAGCAGTACTTC.

The chain links TRBV2 to TRBJ2-5; D call uncertain. Germline CDR1 is SNHLY and CDR2 is FYNNEI. V dropped 4 bases and J dropped 0 bases, with 12 bases sitting between them. This CDR3 region has 15 residues. The CDR3, as DNA: TGTGCCAGCAGTGTTCAGGAAACGTACCAAGAGACCCAGTACTTC. Its protein is CASSVQETYQETQYF.

The chain is built from TRBV21-1 and TRBJ2-1; the table's TRBD1 call for D was not verified on the DNA. TRBV21-1 is a listed pseudogene. This CDR3 has 15 amino acids. CDR3 protein: CASRGGRPEESEQFF. The CDR3 bases are TGTGCCAGCAGAGGGGGGCGCCCGGAGGAGAGTGAGCAGTTCTTC.

The chain links TRBV30 to TRBJ2-3, with 7 bases fitting TRBD2. Germline CDR1 is GTSNPN and CDR2 is SVGIG (reference sequence). The trim removed 0 bases at V and 2 bases at J, leaving 5 bases unmatched. This CDR3 contains 15 residues. The CDR3 nucleotides are TGTGCCTGGAGTGTGAGTAGCGGGCTCACAGATACGCAGTATTTT. This gives the protein CAWSVSSGLTDTQYF.

Details on this clonotype: A much larger clone sits a single nucleotide away, making a read error possible. The V and J genes are TRBV6-2 or TRBV6-3 and TRBJ2-1, with 12 bases matching TRBD2. Germline V gene lookup returns CDR1 MNHEY and CDR2 SVGEGT. The V segment lost 8 bases and the J segment 4 bases; nucleotides outside the gene matches: 12. This CDR3 contains 17 residues. CDR3 bases: TGTGCCAGCGGTTCGACTAGCGGGAGCCATCCTTACAATGAGCAGTTCTTC. Its protein product is CASGSTSGSHPYNEQFF.

This clonotype appeared once. The rearrangement links TRBV28 to TRBJ2-5; no reliable D call. With 10 bases removed from V and 3 bases from J, the gap between germline ends came to 18 bases. The CDR3 is 14 residues long. Germline values: CDR1 MDHEN, CDR2 SYDVKM. CDR3 region: CATVAEFNEETQYF. The CDR3 DNA reads TGTGCCACGGTTGCAGAATTTAACGAAGAGACCCAGTACTTC.

The CDR3 spells CSVRLAGGFYNEQFF. The CDR3 region has the DNA TGCAGCGTACGGCTAGCGGGGGGTTTTTACAATGAGCAGTTCTTC. The chain has TRBV29-1 and TRBJ2-1; TRBD2 agrees at 11 bases. The length of the CDR3 is 15 residues. CDR1 is SQVTM and CDR2 is ANQGSEA in the germline V gene. Trimming took 6 bases from V and 4 from J; bases not matched to a gene: 8.

V gene TRBV29-1 combines with J gene TRBJ2-4; D tentatively fits TRBD1 or TRBD2 (5 bases each). CDR1 is SQVTM, CDR2 ANQGSEA, per germline. The CDR3 length is 15 residues. CDR3 DNA: TGCAGTGCCTGGGCGAGGGGTTTAGCCAAAAACATTCAGTACTTC. Amino acid sequence: CSAWARGLAKNIQYF.